This T cell receptor beta chain is from a study of cytomegalovirus exposure and HLA in healthy donors (dated by TCRdb to between 2016 and 2019). Regarding the complete study: An earlier analysis of approximately 640 of the donors reported 276 Gb of sequence data and around 120 million unique TCR beta sequences from approximately 180 million T cells. Roughly 300 gigabases of sequencing data and tens of millions of unique TCR sequences were included in an early release covering under 650 HLA-typed donors. The genetic ancestry cluster associated with self-reported Caucasian donors included about 84% of the approximately 400 genotyped donors. The aim of the study was to test whether cataloging public T cell receptors could identify signatures of past pathogen exposure. The T cell repertoires of 550 to 850 subjects were profiled by immunosequencing and related to cytomegalovirus serostatus. A separate validation cohort of approximately 130 different subjects was used in addition to the roughly 670-subject first cohort. The study combined high-throughput TCR immunosequencing, statistical association of individual TCRs with disease status, and machine learning to predict cytomegalovirus infection status. To study patterns of TCR occurrence, a later analysis re-analyzed previously published TCR beta repertoires from 666 donors and added high-resolution HLA genotyping. Rather than using new phenotypic data, the later analysis identified candidate immune exposures from TCR beta sequences and from how often those sequences occurred across donors. An earlier analysis of 500 to 750 of the donors applied high-throughput TCR beta sequencing to assess whether each TCR beta V gene segment acted as functional or pseudogenic. Donor age, sex, ethnicity and CMV serostatus were compiled together with the repertoire data. A later genetic analysis took genome-wide SNP genotypes for about 60% of the roughly 670 donors and used that subset as a discovery cohort. All discovery cohort repertoires had been generated using a single sequencing platform. Class I and class II HLA loci were covered by the typing at four-digit resolution. The number of typed donors differed by locus: roughly 629-630 for A, B, C, DRB1 and DQB1; 522 for DQA1; some 610 for DPA1; and roughly 490 for DPB1. Several DR-DQ haplotypes were handled as single units for association and clustering, since linkage in the cohort was strong. Across roughly 420 genotyped donors of the cohort, an average of about 250,000 unique TCR beta nucleotide sequences per donor were sequenced, and 15% to 20% of those sequences were non-productive.

The cohort consisted of 600 or so healthy bone marrow donors. At the time of sampling, all cohort members were nominally healthy, though unrecorded immune exposures were likely present. The donor tested CMV seropositive, placing the donor among the roughly 300 seropositive members of the cohort. A peripheral blood sample was collected from each donor, and TCR beta sequencing was performed on peripheral blood mononuclear cells. The Qiagen DNeasy Blood Extraction Kit was used to extract genomic DNA from the blood cell samples. A word on this clone: The target of this receptor is not known. Base qualities are not recorded, but no much larger clone differs from it by a single base.

Including the terminal cysteine and phenylalanine, the CDR3 comprises 15 residues. Left in the record is the CDR3 DNA by itself, 45 bases read in frame from the first base. CDR1 SGDLS and CDR2 YYNGEE are derived from the germline V gene. Relative to germline, V is 7 bases shorter and J is 2 bases shorter, with 18 bases between their ends. Library preparation used the immunoSEQ multiplex PCR assay. A mixture of 60 forward primers for TCR Vbeta segments and 13 reverse primers for TCR Jbeta segments was used in the multiplex PCR. The CDR3 region of rearranged TCR beta genes was amplified from genomic DNA with a multiplex PCR assay. The amplified TCR beta libraries were sequenced on the Illumina HiSeq System as 87-base-pair reads. In the source study's methods: Across the 500 to 850 repertoires, a later analysis counted 80 million or so unique TCR beta chains, about 10 million of which were shared by at least two donors. Raw reads were error-corrected and collapsed into unique sequences by a nearest-neighbor algorithm in which closely related sequences were merged to remove PCR and sequencing errors. V, D and J gene segments were assigned by aligning CDR3 sequences to IMGT reference sequences. Each retained sequence needed at least a six-nucleotide match to both a V gene segment and a J gene segment. A rearrangement was called productive if the CDR3 had no stop codons and remained in frame with V and J, and every other rearrangement was called non-productive. Following IMGT convention, CDR3 was defined as the stretch from the second conserved V-encoded cysteine to the conserved J-encoded phenylalanine. The earlier analysis of roughly 590 of the donors excluded any sequence lacking an unambiguous match to a single V gene segment. An earlier analysis of almost 600 of the donors classified V segments as functional when productive rearrangements were above 56.7% and as segregating when the standard deviation between donors was above 5%. To diagnose cytomegalovirus status from the catalog of TCR beta chain sequences, a statistical classification framework was built. A later analysis assigned V and J genes by comparing TCR nucleotide sequences with IMGT/GENE-DB human TR gene sequences. In a later analysis, CDR3 sequences and most-parsimonious VDJ recombination scenarios were assigned using the TCRdist pipeline. In a later analysis, each TCR beta chain was defined by its CDR3 amino acid sequence together with its V-gene family, and reads without a unique V-gene family were excluded. A later analysis removed several hundred highly shared, low-generation-probability nucleotide sequences to deal with suspected cross-contamination and a sequencing artifact. In a later analysis, a clonal expansion index for each public chain was calculated from normalized within-repertoire ranks of inferred template counts. Generation probabilities in a later analysis came from a VDJ recombination model fitted to out-of-frame rearrangements, and those results were checked against IGoR. In a later analysis, hypergeometric tests were used to score TCR-TCR, TCR-HLA and TCR-CMV co-occurrence, with a repertoire-size bias correction applied to TCR pairs. In a later analysis, false discovery rates were estimated by permuting HLA or CMV assignments 20 times. In a later analysis, co-occurring TCRs were grouped with DBSCAN, and TCRdist sequence similarity was added when clustering was performed within HLA-allele-positive subsets. Co-occurrence clustering excluded repertoires with fewer than 30,000 or more than 120,000 public chains, plus five with anomalous nucleotide sharing. Sourced from immuneACCESS, this table was stored by TCRdb with only in-frame sequences that have V and J called. A share of the clones is absent; for the studies checked, an unresolved V gene accounts for under half, and the remainder has no known explanation. V and J calls and clone size are given by that table; D and trimming were obtained from the DNA. The sample has tens of thousands of clones on record, about 71% of them singletons. The ten largest clones capture more than 7.5% of the sample.

The paper's findings and limits, for the study overall: It was suggested by the authors that the approach could potentially be generalized to other disease states and immunological phenotypes. A later genetic analysis associated a missense DCLRE1C variant with V-gene and J-gene trimming of TCR beta chains, and an independent cohort replicated the association. Because some donors lacked HLA typing at each locus, the association tests relied only on the typed subset. In a later analysis, TCR association rates were found to vary across HLA loci, with the most associated TCRs seen for DRB1 alleles and the fewest for HLA-C alleles. Some IMGT-functional V segments, including TRBV6-2 and TRBV6-3, could not be distinguished by the 87-base-pair reads and were therefore excluded. Compared with equally common non-associated chains, HLA-associated TCR beta chains in a later analysis were more clonally expanded and had lower generation probabilities. Several of the top co-occurrence clusters appeared to be linked to parvovirus B19, influenza, CMV and Epstein-Barr virus, according to a later analysis. According to a later analysis, most CMV-associated TCR beta chains appeared to be HLA-restricted, and the HLA associations seemed to be driven largely by CMV exposure. The sequencing pipeline was judged likely to have produced a cluster of highly shared sequence variants as a technical artifact. The study listed 164 TCR beta chains as associated with cytomegalovirus. Three of the identified cytomegalovirus-associated TCR beta chains were confirmed in vitro to be specific for cytomegalovirus antigens. Specific HLA alleles were associated with 15,000 to 20,000 TCR beta sequences at a false discovery rate of 0.05 in a later analysis. While some public TCRs were present in many individuals, most TCR sequences turned up only very rarely across donors. In both the original and validation cohorts, the classifier was reported to diagnose cytomegalovirus status with high specificity and sensitivity. An earlier analysis of around 600 of the donors showed that most TCR beta V segments appeared in productive rearrangements either about 90% or about 30% of the time, which broadly matched IMGT annotations. Linkage disequilibrium might explain the correlated functional status among segregating V segments, but an unknown experimental factor could not be ruled out. In a later genetic analysis, fewer N-insertions in productive TCRs were reported among donors in an Asian-associated ancestry cluster than the approximately 670-donor mean. The cohort was sequenced for TCR beta chains only, and without alpha or paired-chain data the features that could be detected were limited. Because counts were too low, roughly 16 rarely observed V segments, including chromosome 9 orphons, were excluded from the earlier analysis of about 500 of the donors. A further reported finding was that TCR beta sequences accurately predicted the HLA-A and HLA-B alleles for most subjects in the first cohort. When HLA alleles, especially DR and DQ, strongly co-occurred, attributing TCR associations to individual alleles was difficult. For the cohort, immune exposure information was limited to CMV serostatus. Roughly uniform sequencing depth across donors was assumed in presence/absence analyses, although this assumption may not hold.

The rearrangement combines TRBV9 with TRBJ1-1; TRBD1 could be the D gene, as 5 bases match. The sequence was obtained from a woman aged 45-65 years in good health and CMV-seropositive. The sequencing sample was made of PBMCs. The nucleotides are TGTGCCAGCCGAAAAGGGGAAGTGTTCAACACTGAAGCTTTCTTT. It codes for CASRKGEVFNTEAFF.